What follows is one T cell receptor (beta chain) and its context. Its antigen remains unidentified. It has no much larger one-base neighbor in the sample; base qualities were not kept. Reading from cysteine to phenylalanine, the CDR3 counts 12 amino acids. The CDR3 DNA has 36 bases and is translated from base 1. The germline V gene sets CDR1 to LGHNT and CDR2 to FRNRAP. The V end loses 2 bases and the J end loses 2 bases, and a stretch of 4 bases separates them. This entry belongs to a study of blood T cell repertoires in COVID-19 (dated by TCRdb to 2020 to 2022). Looking at the study overall: The collaborator samples originated in the United States, Italy and Spain and spanned the acute and convalescent phases of COVID-19. The repertoires were released in a freely available public database meant as a resource for research on the immune response to SARS-CoV-2. A de-identified subject ID, COVID-19 status, age in years and sex were almost always included in the sample metadata. Subjects who had been exposed to COVID-19, were actively infected with it, or had recovered from it provided the deeply sampled blood TCRbeta repertoires that made up the dataset. Samples were obtained from the ongoing ImmuneRACE study (first 160 participants) and from about 1,300 subjects provided by 6 global collaborators. The material from the prospective study consisted of cDNA or gDNA derived from T cells, B-cell-depleted T cells, or PBMCs. Where available, HLA class I and class II types were obtained from metadata supplied by the sample provider rather than from assay-based typing.

Whole blood was collected in K2EDTA tubes by collaborating institutions according to the institutions' own protocols. Collaborator samples were shipped for TCRbeta analysis as frozen whole blood, isolated PBMCs, or DNA extracted from either sample type. Study-level results and caveats: The amount of clinical and demographic metadata varied by source and participant and was provided uncurated.

TCRbeta CDR3 regions were amplified from genomic DNA using the immunoSEQ Assay, a bias-controlled multiplex PCR. Per the source publication's procedure: The number of nucleated cells in each sample was estimated from the amplification of reference gene primers within the assay. Sequence reads were collapsed and filtered to measure the absolute abundance of every unique TCRbeta CDR3 rearrangement. For each sample, productive Simpson clonality was calculated as the square root of Simpson's diversity index over productive rearrangements. The table was pulled from immuneACCESS by TCRdb, which kept in-frame rearrangements only. Such tables lose some clones; where checked, under half of the loss comes from unresolved V genes, and the rest has no known cause. V, J and clone size are those of that table, while D and trimming were read from the DNA. Within this sample are under 150,000 clones, with 80% to 90% of them counted one time only. 18% of the sample belongs to the ten largest clones.

The sample taken for sequencing was peripheral blood. The sequence was obtained from a man between 45 and 60 years old with active or convalescent COVID-19. The V and J genes are TRBV12-5 and TRBJ2-7; there is no confident call for the D gene. The sequence in DNA is TGTGCTAGTGGTTTGAGCACCTACGAGCAGTACTTC. Translated, this is CASGLSTYEQYF.